The 25 T cell receptor beta chains below all came from one sample that was sequenced in a study of CD8 T cells in ankylosing spondylitis. In TCRdb, the 5' RACE reads were re-called with MiXCR into one record per CDR3 protein. The sample consists of 250,000 to 400,000 distinct CDR3 sequences, around 10% of them appearing once. The sequenced material came from blood, either unsorted or a sorted T cell fraction (not recorded which). The receptors come from a female donor with ankylosing spondylitis or in good health (not recorded which).

This clonotype was seen at least ten times. The J gene is TRBJ2-2, the V gene TRBV29-1; maybe TRBD1 (6 bases). V was clipped by 6 bases and J by 5 bases, with 13 bases between them. Germline loops: CDR1 SQVTM, CDR2 ANQGSEA. The CDR3 has 13 residues. The CDR3 spells CSVQPQGTGELFF. Written as DNA, the CDR3 is TGCAGCGTCCAACCACAGGGAACCGGGGAGCTGTTTTTT.

This clonotype has only a few counts. The V call is TRBV3-1, the J call TRBJ2-3; no definite D call. The CDR3 is 12 amino acids. Trimming stripped 3 bases from V and 6 bases from J, with 7 bases between. Germline V lookup: CDR1 LGHDT, CDR2 YNNKEL (reference sequence). The CDR3 reads CASSQVTDTQYF. In DNA form, the CDR3 reads TGTGCCAGCAGCCAGGTGACGGATACGCAGTATTTT.

This clonotype was detected many times. CDR3 nucleotides: TGTGCCAGCAGTTACTTGGGCCTCTCCTACAATGAGCAGTTCTTC. This codes for CASSYLGLSYNEQFF. This sequence joins TRBV6-5 and TRBJ2-1; no firm D call. Trimming shortened V by 1 base and J by 0 bases, and 7 bases separated the two germline ends. The CDR3 is 15 residues long. Germline assignment: CDR1 MNHEY and CDR2 SVGAGI.

As for this clonotype: It may be a read error: a sequence one base away is much more abundant. This chain's CDR3 is CASSSGLAGYTEQFF. The CDR3, as DNA: TGCGCCAGCAGCTCGGGACTAGCGGGTTACACTGAGCAGTTCTTC. The chain joins TRBV5-1 to TRBJ2-1, with TRBD2 matching 12 bases. Germline loops: CDR1 SGHRS, CDR2 YFSETQ. The CDR3 sequence is 15 residues long.

The gene calls are TRBV27 and TRBJ2-1; 7 nucleotides match TRBD2. The ends lost 6 bases at V and 9 bases at J; junction bases unmatched: 11. Germline CDR1 MNHEY, CDR2 SMNVEV (reference sequence). The CDR3 runs 14 residues. CDR3 nucleotide sequence: TGTGCCAGCAGCCTAAGTTATTCGGGGGGTGAGCAGTTCTTC. This translates into CASSLSYSGGEQFF.

This clonotype was observed many times. The chain has TRBV20-1 and TRBJ2-1; 9 bases are a match to TRBD2. The CDR3 contains 15 residues. Germline CDR1 DFQATT, CDR2 SNEGSKA (reference sequence). With V trimmed by 2 bases and J by 9 bases, 11 bases remained unmatched. CDR3 nucleotides: TGCAGTGCTAGATTCACGAGCGGGGGGCTTAGTGAGCAGTTCTTC. The encoded protein is CSARFTSGGLSEQFF.

This chain joins TRBV6-1 and TRBJ2-5; D is perhaps TRBD2 (6 bases). Trimming removed 7 bases at V and 5 bases at J, with 14 bases between. The germline gives CDR1 MNHNS, CDR2 SASEGT. CDR3 length equals 13 residues. CDR3 nucleotides: TGTGCCAGCACTCCGGGGGAGTGGGAGACCCAGTACTTC. Its translation is CASTPGEWETQYF.

The sample holds many counts of this clonotype. This rearrangement joins TRBV7-3 to TRBJ2-1, with 8 bases matching TRBD1. This CDR3 comprises 18 residues. From germline, CDR1 is SGHTA and CDR2 FQGTGA. The V gene end was trimmed by 0 bases and the J gene end by 4 bases; junction bases not matched to a gene: 11. This CDR3 reads CASSLTPGGRGLYNEQFF. DNA of the CDR3: TGTGCCAGCAGCTTAACCCCCGGAGGCAGGGGGCTTTACAATGAGCAGTTCTTC.

This clonotype came up many times. This sequence joins TRBV9 and TRBJ2-1; D is possibly TRBD2 (8 bases). This CDR3 is 18 amino acids long. V lost 3 bases and J 4 bases, leaving 23 bases between the germline ends. Per germline, CDR1 SGDLS and CDR2 YYNGEE. The CDR3 protein is CASSAQGGLAGSYNEQFF. The CDR3 coding sequence is TGTGCCAGCAGCGCCCAGGGGGGGTTAGCGGGGTCTTACAATGAGCAGTTCTTC.

This clonotype was detected ten times or more. CDR3 DNA sequence: TGTGCCAGCAGCCTTCTCCGGGGCACAGATACGCAGTATTTT. Residues: CASSLLRGTDTQYF. V usage is TRBV25-1 and J usage is TRBJ2-3; unclear D gene. V was cut by 6 bases and J by 1 base, with 11 bases left in between. Germline V gene lookup returns CDR1 MGHDK and CDR2 SYGVNS. CDR3 size: 14 residues.

CDR3 DNA: TGCGCCAGCAGCGCCGGGACAGTGGCCTACGAGCAGTACTTC. This encodes CASSAGTVAYEQYF. V and J are TRBV5-1 and TRBJ2-7, with 7 bases matching TRBD1. The CDR3 contains 14 residues. Germline V gene data show CDR1 as SGHRS and CDR2 as YFSETQ. J lost 2 bases, V lost 4 bases, and 6 bases had no gene match.

This clonotype was detected ten times or more. V gene TRBV20-1 combines with J gene TRBJ2-1, with D perhaps TRBD2 (5 bases). Germline V gives CDR1 DFQATT, CDR2 SNEGSKA (reference sequence). This CDR3 is built from 16 residues. Deletions cut 0 bases from V and 0 bases from J, with 12 bases between. Here the CDR3 reads CSARDASGTSYNEQFF. The CDR3 nucleotides are TGCAGTGCTAGAGATGCTTCGGGAACCTCCTACAATGAGCAGTTCTTC.

In its sample, this clonotype was seen many times. The gene calls are TRBV10-3 and TRBJ2-7; D not resolved. V was clipped by 6 bases and J by 6 bases, with 18 bases between them. CDR3 length equals 14 residues. Germline V CDR1 and CDR2: ENHRY, SYGVKD. For the CDR3, the DNA is TGTGCCATCAGCGGAACCGGGTTTAACTCCGAGCAGTACTTC. Translation: CAISGTGFNSEQYF.

In its sample, this clonotype was seen many times. V is TRBV6-6 and J is TRBJ1-2; the match to TRBD1 covers 7 bases. The length of the CDR3 is 12 residues. The germline gives CDR1 MNHNY, CDR2 SVGAGI (reference sequence). V trimming: 6 bases; J trimming: 4 bases; junction bases outside the gene matches: 2. Written as DNA, the CDR3 is TGTGCCAGCAGGCCAGGGGGCTATGGCTACACCTTC. Residues: CASRPGGYGYTF.

In this sample, this clonotype turned up a few times. The rearrangement joins TRBV5-1 to TRBJ2-3; 8 bases align to TRBD2. V lost 4 bases, J lost 1 base, and 14 bases stayed unmatched. Germline V gene data show CDR1 as SGHRS and CDR2 as YFSETQ. The CDR3 has 18 amino acids. The CDR3 bases are TGCGCCAGCAGCGCTCGGGAGGGCCCCTTCTCGGGCACAGATACGCAGTATTTT. Protein product: CASSAREGPFSGTDTQYF.

The chain is built from TRBV11-2 and TRBJ2-1; D is perhaps TRBD1 or TRBD2 (5 bases each). Germline V CDR1 and CDR2: SGHAT, FQNNGV. Trimming took 1 base from V and 8 from J, leaving 9 bases between them. The CDR3 is 13 residues long. The CDR3 sequence is CASSLAGGHEQFF. The CDR3 DNA follows: TGTGCCAGCAGCTTAGCTGGGGGTCATGAGCAGTTCTTC.

At least ten counts were recorded for this clonotype. This chain uses TRBV5-6 with TRBJ2-1; unclear D gene. In germline, CDR1 is SGHDT, CDR2 YYEEEE. This CDR3 has 15 residues. V dropped 4 bases and J dropped 1 base, with 12 bases sitting between them. The CDR3 reads CASSRLERSYNEQFF. The CDR3, as DNA: TGTGCCAGCAGCCGCTTAGAGAGGTCCTACAATGAGCAGTTCTTC.

Many counts were recorded for this clonotype. The chain is built from TRBV7-2 and TRBJ2-4, with 10 bases identical to TRBD2. J was trimmed by 0 bases and V by 6 bases; bases with no gene match: 5. Germline loops: CDR1 SGHTA, CDR2 FQGNSA. The CDR3 extends over 16 amino acids. The CDR3: CASSPSGSLAKNIQYF. The CDR3 DNA sequence: TGTGCCAGCAGTCCTAGCGGGAGTCTAGCCAAAAACATTCAGTACTTC. Full variable domain (missing parts from reference TRBV7-2 and TRBJ2-4): GAGVSQSPSNKVTEKGKDVELRCDPISGHTALYWYRQSLGQGLEFLIYFQGNSAPDKSGLPSDRFSAERTGGSVSTLTIQRTQQEDSAVYLCASSPSGSLAKNIQYFGAGTRLSVL.

This clonotype has at least ten counts. The chain uses TRBV20-1 and TRBJ1-2; 7 positions agree with TRBD1. CDR1 is DFQATT, CDR2 SNEGSKA, per germline (reference sequence). V gave up 5 bases and J gave up 7 bases; unmatched junction bases: 10. CDR3 length: 13 residues. The CDR3 is CSAWKQGSGGYTF. The CDR3 DNA follows: TGCAGTGCTTGGAAACAGGGGAGCGGTGGCTACACCTTC.

This clonotype was counted only a few times. This chain joins TRBV5-1 and TRBJ2-3; 7 bases agree with TRBD1. The germline CDR1 and CDR2 sequences are SGHRS and YFSETQ. V lost 2 bases to trimming and J lost 2 bases; unmatched junction nucleotides: 5. The CDR3 is made up of 15 amino acids. The CDR3 spells CASSFRDRDTDTQYF. The CDR3 nucleotides read TGCGCCAGCAGCTTCCGGGACAGAGACACAGATACGCAGTATTTT.

Ten or more counts support this clonotype. The chain uses TRBV29-1 and TRBJ1-6; 7 bases are shared with TRBD1. The CDR3 loop spans 14 amino acids. Germline CDR1 and CDR2: SQVTM and ANQGSEA. V shed 6 bases, J shed 5 bases, and the junction held 7 bases outside the gene matches. CDR3 DNA sequence: TGCAGCGTAAGACCGACAGGGAATAATTCACCCCTCCACTTT. Translating gives CSVRPTGNNSPLHF.

In this sample, this clonotype turned up a few times. The chain recombines TRBV5-6 with TRBJ1-2; the match to TRBD1 covers 7 bases. Germline-derived CDR1 and CDR2 are SGHDT and YYEEEE. The CDR3 runs to 14 residues. Trimming removed 1 base from V and 7 bases from J; junction bases left unmatched: 7. This chain's CDR3 is CASSLRRGLGGYTF. CDR3 coding DNA: TGTGCCAGCAGCTTGAGGAGGGGGCTTGGTGGCTACACCTTC.

The J gene is TRBJ2-7, the V gene TRBV20-1; the match to TRBD2 covers 9 bases. Germline-derived CDR1 and CDR2 are DFQATT and SNEGSKA (reference sequence). The CDR3 has 13 amino acids. V trimming: 5 bases; J trimming: 3 bases; junction bases outside the gene matches: 5. DNA of the CDR3: TGCAGTGCTCCTCTAGCGGGGTACTACGAGCAGTACTTC. It yields the protein CSAPLAGYYEQYF.

The rearrangement links TRBV27 to TRBJ2-1, with D possibly being TRBD2 (6 bases). CDR3 length: 15 residues. With 2 bases removed from V and 3 bases from J, the gap between germline ends came to 11 bases. From germline, CDR1 is MNHEY and CDR2 SMNVEV (reference sequence). CDR3 nucleotide sequence: TGTGCCAGCAGTTTAGTGGTAGCGGTCTACAATGAGCAGTTCTTC. Its translation: CASSLVVAVYNEQFF.

This clonotype was counted ten times or more. V is TRBV20-1 and J is TRBJ1-5, with unresolved D. The CDR3 is made up of 15 amino acids. Germline V gene data show CDR1 as DFQATT and CDR2 as SNEGSKA (reference sequence). With 2 bases removed from V and 2 bases from J, the gap between germline ends came to 13 bases. The CDR3 DNA reads as TGCAGTGCTAGACGGCAAGGTGGGGGCAATCAGCCCCAGCATTTT. This translates into CSARRQGGGNQPQHF.